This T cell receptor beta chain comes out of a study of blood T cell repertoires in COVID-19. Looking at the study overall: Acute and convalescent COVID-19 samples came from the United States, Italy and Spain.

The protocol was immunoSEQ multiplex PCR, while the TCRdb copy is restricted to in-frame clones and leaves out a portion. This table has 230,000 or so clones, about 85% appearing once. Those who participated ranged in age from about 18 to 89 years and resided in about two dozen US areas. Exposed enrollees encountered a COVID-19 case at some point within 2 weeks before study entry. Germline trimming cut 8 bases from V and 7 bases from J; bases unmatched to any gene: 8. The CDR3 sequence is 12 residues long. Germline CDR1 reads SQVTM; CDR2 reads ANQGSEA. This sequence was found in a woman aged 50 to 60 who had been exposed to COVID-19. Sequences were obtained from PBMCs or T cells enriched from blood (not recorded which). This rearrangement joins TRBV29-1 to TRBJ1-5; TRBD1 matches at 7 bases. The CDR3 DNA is TGCAGCACTAGTACAGGGGACCAGCCCCAGCATTTT. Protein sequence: CSTSTGDQPQHF.